This T cell receptor beta chain was sequenced during a study of response to subunit inactivated influenza vaccine. This clonotype has ten or more counts. Its target is unknown. This CDR3 is 12 amino acids long. V shed 4 bases and J shed 7 bases, with 8 bases lying between them. CDR1 and CDR2 from the germline V gene are SGHDN and FVKESK. Study-wide points: Authors suggested few new T cells are recruited by each seasonal influenza vaccination.

MiXCR, run by TCRdb on the RT-PCR reads, gives a single entry per CDR3 protein. The sample contains 530,000 or so distinct CDR3 sequences, over 9.5% of which appear only once. Source: PBMCs from blood, taken on the day of vaccination. The sequence derives from a man aged 45-60 years who received an inactivated influenza vaccine. The chain combines TRBV14 with TRBJ2-1, with D uncertain. CDR3 in DNA: TGTGCCAGCAGCCGATTAAGGAATGAGCAGTTCTTC. This encodes CASSRLRNEQFF.